One and the same sample provided the 19 T cell receptor beta chains below, sequenced in a study of monozygotic twins with inflammatory bowel disease. TCRdb re-called the 5' RACE reads; one entry per CDR3 protein, DNA not given. In all, the sample yields hundreds of thousands of distinct CDR3 sequences. Sequenced: blood. These receptor sequences come from a human donor with ulcerative colitis or Crohn's disease, or a healthy co-twin of an affected twin (not recorded which).

The rearrangement joins TRBV4-1 to TRBJ2-1; with no DNA, the TCRdb D assignment of TRBD2 cannot be verified. In germline, CDR1 is MGHRA, CDR2 YSYEKL. The CDR3 runs to 16 residues. CDR3 loop: CASSQDRTSGGNEQFF.

The chain combines TRBV28 with TRBJ1-5; TCRdb selects TRBD1, and the lack of DNA leaves this call unchecked. The germline V gene has CDR1 MDHEN and CDR2 SYDVKM. This CDR3 is built from 12 residues. The CDR3 protein is CASSGQIQPQHF. The entire variable domain, with the rest obtained from reference TRBV28 and TRBJ1-5, is as follows: DVKVTQSSRYLVKRTGEKVFLECVQDMDHENMFWYRQDPGLGLRLIYFSYDVKMKEKGDIPEGYSVSREKKERFSLILESASTNQTSMYLCASSGQIQPQHFGDGTRLSIL.

Here the CDR3 reads CASSEGDRMDEKLFF. V gene TRBV6-1 combines with J gene TRBJ1-4. Per the germline V gene, CDR1 is MNHNS and CDR2 is SASEGT. This CDR3 region has 15 residues.

This CDR3 is CASSSEGSSYNEQFF. V and J are TRBV5-1 and TRBJ2-1; TCRdb's D call, TRBD2, is unchecked because there is no DNA. The CDR3 runs 15 residues. Germline values: CDR1 SGHRS, CDR2 YFSETQ.

This rearrangement joins TRBV7-8 to TRBJ2-2; no DNA is available, so the TRBD1 call from TCRdb remains unchecked. Germline V gene sequence: CDR1 SGHVS, CDR2 FQNEAQ. The CDR3 is made up of 16 amino acids. The CDR3 reads CASSPSGTGQTGELFF.

The V gene is TRBV6-4, the J gene TRBJ2-1; TCRdb outputs TRBD2, but without DNA this stays unchecked. The germline V gene encodes CDR1 MRHNA and CDR2 SNTAGT. This CDR3 spans 16 amino acids. The chain's CDR3 is CASSDSGVAGANEQFF.

The chain carries TRBV5-4 and TRBJ2-1; TCRdb gives TRBD2 as the D gene, but with no DNA this cannot be confirmed. The germline V gene encodes CDR1 SGHNT and CDR2 YYREEE (reference sequence). The CDR3 runs to 16 residues. The CDR3 sequence: CASSLGRASSYNEQFF.

J is TRBJ2-2 and V is TRBV2; the TRBD1 assignment by TCRdb is unverifiable without DNA. The V gene's germline CDR1 is SNHLY and CDR2 FYNNEI. This CDR3 has 14 amino acids. This CDR3 reads CASKQGSNTGELFF.

The J gene is TRBJ2-7, the V gene TRBV6-1. CDR1 MNHNS and CDR2 SASEGT come from the germline V gene. The CDR3 length is 14 residues. The CDR3 sequence: CASGRSKGAYEQYF.

J is TRBJ2-2 and V is TRBV18; TCRdb's assignment of TRBD1 cannot be checked, as there is no DNA. From germline, CDR1 is KGHSH and CDR2 LQKENI. The CDR3 sequence is 14 residues long. The CDR3 is CASSPPGQTGELFF.

The chain carries TRBV5-1 and TRBJ1-1; TCRdb returns TRBD1, unconfirmable since there is no DNA. Germline V CDR1 and CDR2: SGHRS, YFSETQ. This CDR3 contains 15 residues. The CDR3 reads CASSILTGGNTEAFF.

This chain connects TRBV24-1 to TRBJ2-1. CDR1 and CDR2 from the germline V gene are KGHDR and SFDVKD. There are 14 residues in the CDR3. Here the CDR3 reads CATSDTGIYNEQFF.

The chain has TRBV5-1 and TRBJ2-7; TCRdb calls TRBD1, which cannot be checked without DNA. This CDR3 spans 16 amino acids. The germline CDR1 and CDR2 sequences are SGHRS and YFSETQ. The CDR3 loop is CASSLASGTGGYEQYF.

The chain recombines TRBV5-1 with TRBJ2-5; the D gene TCRdb calls, TRBD1, cannot be checked with no DNA. Germline V gene lookup returns CDR1 SGHRS and CDR2 YFSETQ. The CDR3 is made up of 15 amino acids. This chain's CDR3 is CASSLLTGYQETQYF.

The chain links TRBV6-1 to TRBJ2-3. Germline loops: CDR1 MNHNS, CDR2 SASEGT. This CDR3 contains 15 residues. Here the CDR3 reads CASSPEPAATDTQYF.

The J gene is TRBJ2-7, the V gene TRBV5-1; TCRdb's D call of TRBD1 is untestable without DNA. Per germline, CDR1 SGHRS and CDR2 YFSETQ. The CDR3 covers 14 residues. The CDR3: CASSWTGGTYEQYF.

The gene calls are TRBV29-1 and TRBJ1-1. CDR1 and CDR2 from the germline V gene are SQVTM and ANQGSEA. The CDR3 is 14 amino acids. This CDR3 reads CSVELRLLTTEAFF.

The chain has TRBV27 and TRBJ2-7; the TRBD2 assignment by TCRdb is unverifiable without DNA. The CDR3 totals 18 residues. The V gene's germline CDR1 is MNHEY and CDR2 SMNVEV (reference sequence). The CDR3 sequence is CASSFIRPSAGGTYEQYF.

The genes are TRBV10-3 and TRBJ2-5. Germline V gene sequence: CDR1 ENHRY, CDR2 SYGVKD. This CDR3 is built from 13 residues. The CDR3 loop is CAISELWQETQYF.